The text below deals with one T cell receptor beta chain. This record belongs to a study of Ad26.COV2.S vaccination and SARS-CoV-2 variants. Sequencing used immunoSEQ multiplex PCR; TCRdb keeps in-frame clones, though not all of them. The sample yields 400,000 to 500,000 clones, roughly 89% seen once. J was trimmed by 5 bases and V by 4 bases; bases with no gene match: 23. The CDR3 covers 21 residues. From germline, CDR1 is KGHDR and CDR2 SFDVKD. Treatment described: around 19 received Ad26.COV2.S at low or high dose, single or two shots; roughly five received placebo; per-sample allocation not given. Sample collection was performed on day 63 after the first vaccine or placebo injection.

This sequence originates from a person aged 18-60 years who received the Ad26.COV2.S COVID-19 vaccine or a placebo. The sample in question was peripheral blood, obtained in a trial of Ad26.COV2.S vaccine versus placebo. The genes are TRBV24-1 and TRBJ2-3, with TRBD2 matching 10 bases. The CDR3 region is CATSERDRWDPAGGPGDTQYF. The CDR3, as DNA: TGTGCCACCAGTGAGAGGGACAGGTGGGATCCAGCGGGAGGGCCTGGAGATACGCAGTATTTT.